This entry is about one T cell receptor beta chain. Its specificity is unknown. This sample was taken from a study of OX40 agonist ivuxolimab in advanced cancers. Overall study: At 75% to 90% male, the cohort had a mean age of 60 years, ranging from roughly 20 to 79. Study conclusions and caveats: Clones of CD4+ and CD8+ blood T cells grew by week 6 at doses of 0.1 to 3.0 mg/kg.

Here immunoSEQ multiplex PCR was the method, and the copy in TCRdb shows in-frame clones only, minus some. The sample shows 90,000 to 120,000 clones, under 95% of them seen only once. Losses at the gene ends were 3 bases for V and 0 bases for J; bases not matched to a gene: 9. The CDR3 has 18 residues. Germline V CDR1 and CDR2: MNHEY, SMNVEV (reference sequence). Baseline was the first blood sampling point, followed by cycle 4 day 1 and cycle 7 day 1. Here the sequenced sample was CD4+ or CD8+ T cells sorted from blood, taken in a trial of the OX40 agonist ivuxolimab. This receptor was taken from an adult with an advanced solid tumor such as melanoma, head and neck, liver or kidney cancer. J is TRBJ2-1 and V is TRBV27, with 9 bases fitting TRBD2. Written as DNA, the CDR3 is TGTGCCAGCAGTTTTGCGACTAGCGGTTTCCCCTCCTACAATGAGCAGTTCTTC. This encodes CASSFATSGFPSYNEQFF.